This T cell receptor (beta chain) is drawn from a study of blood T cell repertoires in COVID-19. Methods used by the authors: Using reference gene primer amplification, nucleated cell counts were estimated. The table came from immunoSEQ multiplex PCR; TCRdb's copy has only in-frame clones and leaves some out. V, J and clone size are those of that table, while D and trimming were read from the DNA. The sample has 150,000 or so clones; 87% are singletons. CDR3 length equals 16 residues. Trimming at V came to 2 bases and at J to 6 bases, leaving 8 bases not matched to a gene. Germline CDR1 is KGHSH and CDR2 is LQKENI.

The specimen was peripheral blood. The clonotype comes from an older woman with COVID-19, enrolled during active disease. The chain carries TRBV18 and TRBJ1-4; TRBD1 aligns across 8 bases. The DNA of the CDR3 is TGTGCCAGCTCACCATCCAGACAGGGGTGGGATGAAAAACTGTTTTTT. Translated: CASSPSRQGWDEKLFF.